These 30 T cell receptor beta chains originate from one sample sequenced in a study of blood T cell repertoires in COVID-19 (dated by TCRdb to about 2020). Library preparation was by the immunoSEQ multiplex PCR assay. TCRdb retrieved this table from immuneACCESS and kept in-frame rearrangements only. Not all clones are present; in checked studies, unresolved V genes account for under half, and no reason is known for the remainder. The sample table holds some 140,000 clones, of which around 85% were seen once. The ten largest clones capture 25% to 35% of the sample. The sequenced sample consisted of peripheral blood. The receptors come from a woman aged 55-69 years with acute or convalescent COVID-19.

This clone was seen only a few times. The V and J genes are TRBV28 and TRBJ2-5; TRBD2 aligns across 7 bases. V shed 4 bases, J shed 3 bases, and the junction held 8 bases outside the gene matches. From germline, CDR1 is MDHEN and CDR2 SYDVKM. This CDR3 has 15 amino acids. CDR3 region: CASSSRRGLEETQYF. In DNA form, the CDR3 reads TGTGCCAGCAGTTCCCGCCGAGGACTAGAAGAGACCCAGTACTTC.

The V and J genes are TRBV27 and TRBJ2-1, with D possibly matching TRBD1 (6 bases). Trimming removed 6 bases at V and 2 bases at J, with 14 bases between. The CDR3 extends over 15 amino acids. Germline CDR1 reads MNHEY; CDR2 reads SMNVEV (reference sequence). The CDR3 DNA follows: TGTGCCAGCAGCCCAGGACAGCCTACCTACAATGAGCAGTTCTTC. Its translation: CASSPGQPTYNEQFF.

The chain has TRBV10-2 and TRBJ1-6; no clear D gene. The ends were cut back, 2 bases at V and 17 bases at J, with 13 bases in the middle. The length of the CDR3 is 12 residues. Germline V CDR1 and CDR2: WSHSY, SAAADI. The CDR3 nucleotides are TGCGCCAGCAGTGAGCTTAACGGTGTGTTCCACTTT. Translated: CASSELNGVFHF.

The chain couples TRBV5-4 to TRBJ1-5; 8 positions agree with TRBD1. CDR1 and CDR2 from the germline V gene are SGHNT and YYREEE (reference sequence). With 2 bases clipped from V and 0 bases from J, the junction kept 10 bases outside the gene matches. CDR3 size: 18 residues. Here the CDR3 reads CASSFGQGRGDSNQPQHF. In DNA form, the CDR3 reads TGTGCCAGCAGCTTCGGACAGGGTAGAGGGGATAGCAATCAGCCCCAGCATTTT.

V is TRBV4-1 and J is TRBJ2-1; 12 bases match TRBD2. The germline gives CDR1 MGHRA, CDR2 YSYEKL. The CDR3 sequence is 15 residues long. Germline trimming cut 5 bases from V and 10 bases from J; bases unmatched to any gene: 9. The CDR3 region has the DNA TGCGCCAGCAGCACCCCTAGCGGGGGGGTCGTGGAGCAGTTCTTC. This sequence encodes CASSTPSGGVVEQFF.

The J gene is TRBJ1-3, the V gene TRBV9; D not resolved. Germline CDR1 is SGDLS and CDR2 is YYNGEE. The CDR3 runs 14 residues. Trimming removed 7 bases from V and 2 bases from J, with 13 bases in between. The CDR3 here is CASGRAGTGNTIYF. Written as DNA, the CDR3 is TGTGCCAGCGGGAGGGCAGGAACTGGAAACACCATATATTTT.

This clone occurred a few times. Here the CDR3 DNA reads TGTGCCAGCAGCCCCTGGTTAAGCGGGGCAAACTCCTACAATGAGCAGTTCTTC. Protein product: CASSPWLSGANSYNEQFF. This rearrangement joins TRBV9 to TRBJ2-1; 7 nucleotides agree with TRBD2. The CDR3 loop spans 18 amino acids. Trimming took 4 bases from V and 0 from J; bases not matched to a gene: 13. CDR1 is SGDLS, CDR2 YYNGEE, per germline.

The chain has TRBV10-1 and TRBJ1-1, with 12 nucleotides matching TRBD1. Germline CDR1 WNHNN, CDR2 SYGVQD (reference sequence). The trim removed 5 bases at V and 5 bases at J, leaving 6 bases unmatched. This CDR3 has 15 residues. The DNA of the CDR3 is TGCGCCAGCAGTCCGGGACAGGGGGCTCAGACTGAAGCTTTCTTT. Its translation is CASSPGQGAQTEAFF.

The chain couples TRBV27 to TRBJ2-4; TRBD1 matches 8 bases. CDR3 size: 13 residues. With 6 bases clipped from V and 9 bases from J, the junction kept 7 bases outside the gene matches. Germline assignment: CDR1 MNHEY and CDR2 SMNVEV (reference sequence). CDR3 DNA: TGTGCCAGCAGCCGCCGGGACAGGACCATTCAGTACTTC. Residues: CASSRRDRTIQYF.

The chain joins TRBV29-1 to TRBJ2-5; 10 bases align to TRBD2. Per germline, CDR1 SQVTM and CDR2 ANQGSEA. J lost 4 bases, V lost 6 bases, and 8 bases had no gene match. The CDR3 totals 14 residues. The CDR3 coding sequence is TGCAGCGTCCCACCAATAGCGGGGGGAGAGACCCAGTACTTC. Its translation is CSVPPIAGGETQYF.

A single count supports this clone. The chain is built from TRBV11-2 and TRBJ2-3; 9 bases map to TRBD2. This CDR3 spans 18 amino acids. Germline V gene sequence: CDR1 SGHAT, CDR2 FQNNGV. J gave up 2 bases and V 3 bases, and 12 bases lay outside the gene matches. The CDR3 loop is CASSLRSGGPGYTDTQYF. In DNA form, the CDR3 reads TGTGCCAGCAGCTTGAGGAGCGGGGGGCCGGGGTACACAGATACGCAGTATTTT. Looking up the rest from reference TRBV11-2 and TRBJ2-3 gives the full variable domain: EAGVAQSPRYKIIEKRQSVAFWCNPISGHATLYWYQQILGQGPKLLIQFQNNGVVDDSQLPKDRFSAERLKGVDSTLKIQPAKLEDSAVYLCASSLRSGGPGYTDTQYFGPGTRLTVL.

The V and J genes are TRBV21-1 and TRBJ1-1; the D call in the table, TRBD1, was not verified against the DNA. TRBV21-1 is a recognized pseudogene. The CDR3 has 14 residues. CDR3 residues: CASSTDRGNTEAFF. CDR3 nucleotide sequence: TGTGCCAGCAGCACCGACAGAGGGAACACTGAAGCTTTCTTT.

The gene calls are TRBV7-2 and TRBJ2-5, with 8 bases that match TRBD1. V shed 6 bases and J 1 base; nucleotides not matched to a gene: 10. The CDR3 has 16 amino acids. The germline gives CDR1 SGHTA, CDR2 FQGNSA. The DNA for the CDR3 is TGTGCCAGCAGTACCCGTAGTGGGACAGGCCAAGAGACCCAGTACTTC. Protein: CASSTRSGTGQETQYF.

V usage is TRBV19 and J usage is TRBJ2-5; the match to TRBD2 covers 9 bases. Germline-derived CDR1 and CDR2 are LNHDA and SQIVND (reference sequence). This CDR3 has 17 amino acids. After removal of 4 bases from V and 5 bases from J, the junction contained 14 bases not matched to a gene. CDR3 sequence (DNA): TGTGCCAGTAGTAGGGTAGCGGGGGCTCACTACGCGGAGACCCAGTACTTC. Translation: CASSRVAGAHYAETQYF.

This clone was seen a few times. V is TRBV18 and J is TRBJ2-7; 7 bases align to TRBD2. Germline loops: CDR1 KGHSH, CDR2 LQKENI. This CDR3 is 13 amino acids long. The V segment lost 6 bases and the J segment 2 bases; nucleotides outside the gene matches: 4. CDR3 loop: CASSAGVAYEQYV. The CDR3 DNA is TGTGCCAGCTCGGCGGGGGTTGCCTACGAGCAGTACGTC.

This clone was recorded once. This chain joins TRBV18 and TRBJ1-4; D is unresolved. The CDR3 length is 13 residues. Trimming removed 3 bases at V and 0 bases at J, with 2 bases between. Germline assignment: CDR1 KGHSH and CDR2 LQKENI. This CDR3 is CASSPSTNEKLFF. Written as DNA, the CDR3 is TGTGCCAGCTCACCCTCAACTAATGAAAAACTGTTTTTT.

The chain joins TRBV6-5 to TRBJ2-5, with 8 bases aligning to TRBD2. This CDR3 spans 15 amino acids. Trimming removed 2 bases from V and 4 bases from J; junction bases left unmatched: 6. The V gene's germline CDR1 is MNHEY and CDR2 SVGAGI. Written as DNA, the CDR3 is TGTGCCAGCAGTTACGGACTAGCACCTCGAGAGACCCAGTACTTC. Translated: CASSYGLAPRETQYF.

This clone was recorded once. V gene TRBV4-1 combines with J gene TRBJ1-1; 8 nucleotides align to TRBD1. This CDR3 contains 17 residues. Germline CDR1 and CDR2: MGHRA and YSYEKL. V gave up 4 bases and J gave up 4 bases; unmatched junction bases: 14. The CDR3 DNA reads TGCGCCAGCAGCCCGATTAAGTCACAGGGGGTGAGCACTGAAGCTTTCTTT. As protein: CASSPIKSQGVSTEAFF.

This clone was counted only a few times. The chain employs TRBV28 and TRBJ1-2; D gene unclear. CDR3 length: 12 amino acids. The V and J ends lost 4 bases and 4 bases respectively, with 7 bases between them. Germline loops: CDR1 MDHEN, CDR2 SYDVKM. For the CDR3, the DNA is TGTGCCAGCAGTTGGGAGGCCTATGGCTACACCTTC. Amino acid sequence: CASSWEAYGYTF.

This clone has only one observation. The V call is TRBV6-5, the J call TRBJ1-2; 8 nucleotides agree with TRBD1. The ends lost 5 bases at V and 4 bases at J; junction bases unmatched: 9. CDR1 and CDR2 from the germline V gene are MNHEY and SVGAGI. The CDR3 extends over 15 amino acids. CDR3 residues: CASSPTRTGPYGYTF. CDR3 DNA: TGTGCCAGCAGTCCGACTAGGACAGGGCCCTATGGCTACACCTTC.

This chain connects TRBV7-8 to TRBJ1-1; maybe TRBD1 (5 bases). The CDR3 length is 13 residues. Germline V gene sequence: CDR1 SGHVS, CDR2 FQNEAQ. Trimming stripped 5 bases from V and 1 base from J, with 8 bases between. Here the CDR3 DNA reads TGTGCCAGCAGCGACGGGGGGAACACTGAAGCTTTCTTT. This gives the protein CASSDGGNTEAFF.

The chain joins TRBV27 to TRBJ1-4; 9 nucleotides match TRBD1. The V gene's germline CDR1 is MNHEY and CDR2 SMNVEV (reference sequence). The ends lost 6 bases at V and 8 bases at J; junction bases unmatched: 10. The CDR3 length is 15 residues. This CDR3 reads CASSSPGTGREKLFF. CDR3 nucleotides: TGTGCCAGCAGCTCCCCCGGGACAGGGCGCGAAAAACTGTTTTTT.

V gene TRBV27 combines with J gene TRBJ2-3; D unclear. The V end lost 3 bases, the J end lost 6 bases, and 13 bases lay between the germline ends. This CDR3 has 14 residues. Looked up from germline, CDR1 is MNHEY and CDR2 is SMNVEV (reference sequence). The CDR3 here is CASSLELVTDTQYF. The CDR3 nucleotides read TGTGCCAGCAGTTTGGAGCTAGTTACGGATACGCAGTATTTT.

Here the CDR3 DNA reads TGTGCCAGTAGTATCGAAGGCGCCGGGAGATCAGGCGAAAAACTGTTTTTT. Protein sequence: CASSIEGAGRSGEKLFF. This sequence joins TRBV19 and TRBJ1-4; no reliable D call. Looked up from germline, CDR1 is LNHDA and CDR2 is SQIVND (reference sequence). This CDR3 comprises 17 residues. Between the trimmed V and J ends, which lost 3 bases and 8 bases, there was a span of 22 bases.

The V gene is TRBV15, the J gene TRBJ1-1, with D perhaps TRBD1 (6 bases). Germline lookup yields CDR1 LNHNV and CDR2 YYDKDF (reference sequence). Trimming cost V 1 base and J 6 bases, with 9 bases left between them. The CDR3 length is 13 residues. CDR3 DNA sequence: TGTGCCACCAGCAGAGGACAGGAGTCTGAAGCTTTCTTT. It yields the protein CATSRGQESEAFF.

CDR3 DNA: TGTGCCTGGAGTGTACGGGAGACAGGGGGCTTACCTTCACCCCTCCACTTT. It yields the protein CAWSVRETGGLPSPLHF. The V gene is TRBV30, the J gene TRBJ1-6; 10 bases map to TRBD1. Trimming took 0 bases from V and 9 from J; bases not matched to a gene: 11. This CDR3 is built from 17 residues. CDR1 is GTSNPN and CDR2 is SVGIG in the germline V gene (reference sequence).

V usage is TRBV30 and J usage is TRBJ1-2; the D gene is possibly TRBD1 (6 bases). The CDR3 spans 14 residues. Trimming pared 0 bases from V and 1 base from J, leaving 9 bases between. Germline V gene sequence: CDR1 GTSNPN, CDR2 SVGIG (reference sequence). The chain's CDR3 is CAWSVQGLNYGYTF. The CDR3 coding sequence is TGTGCCTGGAGTGTACAGGGCCTTAACTATGGCTACACCTTC.

The J gene is TRBJ1-2, the V gene TRBV12-3 or TRBV12-4; no clear D. This CDR3 region has 13 residues. The V end was cut by 10 bases, the J end by 7 bases, with 19 bases between. The CDR3 coding sequence is TGTGCCAACAACTGCGGGCGGCTATGTGGCTACACCTTC. Translated: CANNCGRLCGYTF.

This chain links TRBV12-3 or TRBV12-4 with TRBJ2-3; D not certain. V dropped 2 bases and J dropped 5 bases, with 2 bases sitting between them. The CDR3 totals 11 residues. In nucleotides, the CDR3 is TGTGCCAGCAGTTTACTAGATACGCAGTATTTT. It encodes CASSLLDTQYF.

The chain carries TRBV5-1 and TRBJ2-3; D call uncertain. V lost 4 bases to trimming and J lost 2 bases, with 8 bases between them. The CDR3 contains 13 residues. Germline CDR1 SGHRS, CDR2 YFSETQ. The CDR3 nucleotides are TGCGCCAGCAGCCCACCAGTCACAGATACGCAGTATTTT. It specifies CASSPPVTDTQYF.